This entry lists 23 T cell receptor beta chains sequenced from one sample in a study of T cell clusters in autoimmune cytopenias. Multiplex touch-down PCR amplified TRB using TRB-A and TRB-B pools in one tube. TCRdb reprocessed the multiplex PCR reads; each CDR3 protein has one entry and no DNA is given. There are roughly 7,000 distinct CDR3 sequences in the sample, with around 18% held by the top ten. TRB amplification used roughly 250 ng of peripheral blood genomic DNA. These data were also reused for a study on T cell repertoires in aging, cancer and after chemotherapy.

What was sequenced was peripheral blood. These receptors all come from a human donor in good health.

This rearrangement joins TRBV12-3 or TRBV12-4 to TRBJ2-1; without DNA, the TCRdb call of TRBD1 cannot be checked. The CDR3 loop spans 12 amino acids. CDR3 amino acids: CASRTGGYEQFF.

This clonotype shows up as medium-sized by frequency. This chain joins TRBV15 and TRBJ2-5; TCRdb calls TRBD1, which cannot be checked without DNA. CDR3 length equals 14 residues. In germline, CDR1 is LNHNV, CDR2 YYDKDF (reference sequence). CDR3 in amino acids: CATMGQGAGETQYF.

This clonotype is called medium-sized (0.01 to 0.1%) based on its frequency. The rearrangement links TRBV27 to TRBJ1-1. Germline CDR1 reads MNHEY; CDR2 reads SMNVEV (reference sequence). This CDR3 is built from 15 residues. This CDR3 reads CASSPTGGRNTEAFF.

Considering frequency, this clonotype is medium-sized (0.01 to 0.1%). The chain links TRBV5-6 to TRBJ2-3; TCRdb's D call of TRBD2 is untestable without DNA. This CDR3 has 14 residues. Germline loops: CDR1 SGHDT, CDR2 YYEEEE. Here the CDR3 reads CASSRTSGADTQYF.

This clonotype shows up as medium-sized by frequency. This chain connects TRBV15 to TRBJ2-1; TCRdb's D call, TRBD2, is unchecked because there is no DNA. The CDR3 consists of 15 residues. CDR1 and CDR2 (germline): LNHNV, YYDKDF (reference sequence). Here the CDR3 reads CATSLRTSIYVSLFF.

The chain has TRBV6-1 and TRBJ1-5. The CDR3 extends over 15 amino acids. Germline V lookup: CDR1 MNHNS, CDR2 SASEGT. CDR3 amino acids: CASSFEKGPNQPQHF.

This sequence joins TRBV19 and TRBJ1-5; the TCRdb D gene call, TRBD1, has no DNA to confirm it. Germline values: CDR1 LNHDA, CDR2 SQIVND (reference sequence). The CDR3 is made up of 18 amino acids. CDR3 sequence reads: CASSNRDSEGPGGQPQHF.

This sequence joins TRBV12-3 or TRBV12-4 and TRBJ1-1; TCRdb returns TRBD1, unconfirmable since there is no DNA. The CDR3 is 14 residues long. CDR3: CASSPTGQGSEAFF.

This chain's CDR3 is CASSLLGGAGTGELFF. J is TRBJ2-2 and V is TRBV6-5; the D call from TCRdb, TRBD1, cannot be confirmed without DNA. The germline CDR1 and CDR2 sequences are MNHEY and SVGAGI. This CDR3 is 16 amino acids long.

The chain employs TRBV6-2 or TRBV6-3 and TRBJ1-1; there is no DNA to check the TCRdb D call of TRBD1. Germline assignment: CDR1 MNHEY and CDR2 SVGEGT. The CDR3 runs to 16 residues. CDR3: CASSPPPGQGAPEAFF.

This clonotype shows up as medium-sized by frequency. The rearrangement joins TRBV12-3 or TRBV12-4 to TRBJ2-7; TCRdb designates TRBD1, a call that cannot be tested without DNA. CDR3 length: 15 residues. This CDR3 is CASSLSDRGRSEQYF.

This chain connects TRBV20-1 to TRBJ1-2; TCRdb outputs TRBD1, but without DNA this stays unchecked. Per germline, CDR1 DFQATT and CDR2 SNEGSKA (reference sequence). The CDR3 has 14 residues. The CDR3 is CSAQQGVGDYGYTF.

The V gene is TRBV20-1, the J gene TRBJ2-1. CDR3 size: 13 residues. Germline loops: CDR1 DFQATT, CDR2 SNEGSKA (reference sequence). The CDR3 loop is CSALRGFYNEQFF.

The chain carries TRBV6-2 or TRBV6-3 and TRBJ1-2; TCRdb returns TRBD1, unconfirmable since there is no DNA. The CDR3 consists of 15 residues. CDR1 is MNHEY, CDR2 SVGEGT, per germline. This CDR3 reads CASSYTTGTGYRYTF.

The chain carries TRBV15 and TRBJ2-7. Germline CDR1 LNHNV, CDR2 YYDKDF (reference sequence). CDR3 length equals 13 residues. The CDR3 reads CATSRGWSYEQYF.

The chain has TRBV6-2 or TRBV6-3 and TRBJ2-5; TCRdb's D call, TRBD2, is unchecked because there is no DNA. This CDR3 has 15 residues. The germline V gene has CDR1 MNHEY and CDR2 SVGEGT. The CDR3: CASRGSGGASETQYF.

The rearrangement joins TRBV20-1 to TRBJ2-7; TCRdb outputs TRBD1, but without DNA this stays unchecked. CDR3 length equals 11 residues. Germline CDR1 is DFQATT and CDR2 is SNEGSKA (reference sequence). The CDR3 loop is CSAGDNYEQYF.

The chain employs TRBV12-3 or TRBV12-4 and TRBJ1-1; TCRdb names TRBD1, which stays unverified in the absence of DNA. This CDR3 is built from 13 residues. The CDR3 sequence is CASGGRANTEAFF.

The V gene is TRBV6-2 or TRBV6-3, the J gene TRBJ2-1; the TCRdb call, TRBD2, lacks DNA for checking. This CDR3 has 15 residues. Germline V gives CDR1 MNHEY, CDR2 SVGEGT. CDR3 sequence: CASSYETSGGSVQFF.

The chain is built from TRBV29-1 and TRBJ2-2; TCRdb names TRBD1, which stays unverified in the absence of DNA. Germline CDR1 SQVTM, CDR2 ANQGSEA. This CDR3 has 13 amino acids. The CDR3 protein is CSVGVGGAGELFF.

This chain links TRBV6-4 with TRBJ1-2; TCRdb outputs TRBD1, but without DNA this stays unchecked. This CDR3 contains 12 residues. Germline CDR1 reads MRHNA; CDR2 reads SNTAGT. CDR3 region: CASSLDSYCYTF.

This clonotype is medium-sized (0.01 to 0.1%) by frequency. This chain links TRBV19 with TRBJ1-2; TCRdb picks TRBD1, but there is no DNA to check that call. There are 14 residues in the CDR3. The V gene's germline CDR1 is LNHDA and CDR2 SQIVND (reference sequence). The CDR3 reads CASSSPTEHYGYTF.

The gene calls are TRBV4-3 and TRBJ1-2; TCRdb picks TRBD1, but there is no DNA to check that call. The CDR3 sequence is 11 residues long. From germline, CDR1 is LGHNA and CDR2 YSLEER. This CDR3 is CASSQGRGYTF.